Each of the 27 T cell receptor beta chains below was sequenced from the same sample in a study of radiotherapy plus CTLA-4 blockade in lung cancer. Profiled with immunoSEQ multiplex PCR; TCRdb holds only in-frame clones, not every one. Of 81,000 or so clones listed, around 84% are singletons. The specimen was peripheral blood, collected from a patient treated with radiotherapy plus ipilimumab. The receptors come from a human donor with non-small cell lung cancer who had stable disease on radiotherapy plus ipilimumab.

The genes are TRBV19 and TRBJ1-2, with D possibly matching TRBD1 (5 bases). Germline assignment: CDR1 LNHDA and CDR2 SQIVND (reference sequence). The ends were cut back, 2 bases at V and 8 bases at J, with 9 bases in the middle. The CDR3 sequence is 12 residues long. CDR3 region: CASSIRGAGYTF. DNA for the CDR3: TGTGCCAGTAGTATACGAGGGGCCGGCTACACCTTC.

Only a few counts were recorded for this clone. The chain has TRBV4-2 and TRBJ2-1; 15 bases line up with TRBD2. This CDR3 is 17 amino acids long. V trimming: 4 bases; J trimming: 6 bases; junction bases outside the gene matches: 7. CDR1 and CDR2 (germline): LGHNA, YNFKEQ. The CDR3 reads CASSPPGLAGGVNEQFF. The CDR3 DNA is TGTGCCAGCAGCCCCCCCGGACTAGCGGGGGGGGTCAATGAGCAGTTCTTC.

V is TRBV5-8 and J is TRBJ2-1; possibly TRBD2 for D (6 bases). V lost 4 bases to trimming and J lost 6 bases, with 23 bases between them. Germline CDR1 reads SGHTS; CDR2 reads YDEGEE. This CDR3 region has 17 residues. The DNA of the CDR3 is TGTGCCAGCAGCCCGGCCCGAATAGCGGTGGTACCCAATGAGCAGTTCTTC. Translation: CASSPARIAVVPNEQFF. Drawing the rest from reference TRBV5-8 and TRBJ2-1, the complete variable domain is EAGVTQSPTHLIKTRGQQATLRCSPISGHTSVYWYQQALGLGLQFLLWYDEGEERNRGNFPPRFSGRQFPNYSSELNVNALELEDSALYLCASSPARIAVVPNEQFFGPGTRLTVL.

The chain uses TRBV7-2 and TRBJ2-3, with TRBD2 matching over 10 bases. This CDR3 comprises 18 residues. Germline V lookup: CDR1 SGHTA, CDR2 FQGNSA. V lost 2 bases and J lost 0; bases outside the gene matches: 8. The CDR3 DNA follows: TGTGCCAGCAGCTTATTGTCTAGCGGGAGCGCTAGCACAGATACGCAGTATTTT. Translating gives CASSLLSSGSASTDTQYF. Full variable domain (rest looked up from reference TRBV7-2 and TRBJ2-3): GAGVSQSPSNKVTEKGKDVELRCDPISGHTALYWYRQSLGQGLEFLIYFQGNSAPDKSGLPSDRFSAERTGGSVSTLTIQRTQQEDSAVYLCASSLLSSGSASTDTQYFGPGTRLTVL.

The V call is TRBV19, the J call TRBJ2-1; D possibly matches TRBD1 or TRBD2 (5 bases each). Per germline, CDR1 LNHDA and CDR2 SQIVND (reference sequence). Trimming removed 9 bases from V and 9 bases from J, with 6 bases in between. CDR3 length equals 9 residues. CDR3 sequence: CARRGEQFF. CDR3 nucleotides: TGTGCCAGGAGGGGTGAGCAGTTCTTC.

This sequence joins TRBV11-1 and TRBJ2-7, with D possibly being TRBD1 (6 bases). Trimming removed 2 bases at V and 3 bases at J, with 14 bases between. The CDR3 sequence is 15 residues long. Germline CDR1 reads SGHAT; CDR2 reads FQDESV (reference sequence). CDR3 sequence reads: CASSLSTGNLYEQYF. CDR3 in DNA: TGTGCCAGCAGCTTAAGTACAGGGAATCTCTACGAGCAGTACTTC. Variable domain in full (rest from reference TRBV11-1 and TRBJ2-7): EAEVAQSPRYKITEKSQAVAFWCDPISGHATLYWYRQILGQGPELLVQFQDESVVDDSQLPKDRFSAERLKGVDSTLKIQPAELGDSAMYLCASSLSTGNLYEQYFGPGTRLTVT.

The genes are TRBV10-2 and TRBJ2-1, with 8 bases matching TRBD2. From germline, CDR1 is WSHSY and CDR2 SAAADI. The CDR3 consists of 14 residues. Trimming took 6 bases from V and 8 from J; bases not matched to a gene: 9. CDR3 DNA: TGCGCCAGCAGGGCTAGCGGGCCTCGGGATGAGCAGTTCTTC. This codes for CASRASGPRDEQFF.

CDR3 loop: CASSPGQGDNSPLHF. CDR3 sequence (DNA): TGTGCCAGCTCACCGGGACAGGGAGATAATTCACCCCTCCACTTT. The chain couples TRBV18 to TRBJ1-6; 9 bases match TRBD1. Germline CDR1 is KGHSH and CDR2 is LQKENI. The CDR3 is 15 amino acids. The V gene end was trimmed by 3 bases and the J gene end by 5 bases; junction bases not matched to a gene: 2.

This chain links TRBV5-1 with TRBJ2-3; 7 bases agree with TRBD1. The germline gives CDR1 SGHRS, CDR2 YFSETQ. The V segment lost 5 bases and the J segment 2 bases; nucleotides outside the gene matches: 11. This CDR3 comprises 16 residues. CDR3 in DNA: TGCGCCAGCAGAGTTACAGGGGTTCGGGACACAGATACGCAGTATTTT. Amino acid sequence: CASRVTGVRDTDTQYF.

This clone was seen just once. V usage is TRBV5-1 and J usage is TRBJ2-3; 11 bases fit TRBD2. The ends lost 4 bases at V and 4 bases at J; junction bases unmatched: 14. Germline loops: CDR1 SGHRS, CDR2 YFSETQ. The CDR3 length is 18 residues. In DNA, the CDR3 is TGCGCCAGCAGCCGGAGGTCTCCAGGGACTAGCGGACCAGATACGCAGTATTTT. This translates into CASSRRSPGTSGPDTQYF.

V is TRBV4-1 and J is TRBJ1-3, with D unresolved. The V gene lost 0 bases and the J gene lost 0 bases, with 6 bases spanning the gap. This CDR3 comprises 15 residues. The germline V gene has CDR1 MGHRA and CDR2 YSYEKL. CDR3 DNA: TGCGCCAGCAGCCAAGATCCTGTCTCTGGAAACACCATATATTTT. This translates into CASSQDPVSGNTIYF.

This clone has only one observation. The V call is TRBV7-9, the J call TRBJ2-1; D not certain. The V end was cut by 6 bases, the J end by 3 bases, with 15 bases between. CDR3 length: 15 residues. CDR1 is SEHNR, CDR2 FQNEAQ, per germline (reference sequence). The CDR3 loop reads CASSLGAVLYNEQFF. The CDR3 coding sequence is TGTGCCAGCAGTCTTGGCGCGGTTCTCTACAATGAGCAGTTCTTC. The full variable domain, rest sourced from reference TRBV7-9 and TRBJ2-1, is DTGVSQNPRHKITKRGQNVTFRCDPISEHNRLYWYRQTLGQGPEFLTYFQNEAQLEKSRLLSDRFSAERPKGSFSTLEIQRTEQGDSAMYLCASSLGAVLYNEQFFGPGTRLTVL.

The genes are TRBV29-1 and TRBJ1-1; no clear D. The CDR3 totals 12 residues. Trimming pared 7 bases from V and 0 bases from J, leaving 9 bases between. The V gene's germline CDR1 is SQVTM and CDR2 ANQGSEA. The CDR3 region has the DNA TGCAGCGGGACTAGGGTGAACACTGAAGCTTTCTTT. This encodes CSGTRVNTEAFF. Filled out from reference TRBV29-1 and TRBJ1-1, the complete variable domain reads SAVISQKPSRDICQRGTSLTIQCQVDSQVTMMFWYRQQPGQSLTLIATANQGSEATYESGFVIDKFPISRPNLTFSTLTVSNMSPEDSSIYLCSGTRVNTEAFFGQGTRLTVV.

The CDR3 spells CASRLAGALRATGAGELFF. The DNA of the CDR3 is TGTGCCAGTAGACTAGCGGGAGCCCTCCGAGCCACGGGAGCCGGGGAGCTGTTTTTT. This rearrangement joins TRBV19 to TRBJ2-2, with 11 bases fitting TRBD2. This CDR3 is built from 19 residues. The junction had 18 bases not matched to a gene; V was cut back by 6 bases and J by 6 bases. CDR1 LNHDA and CDR2 SQIVND come from the germline V gene (reference sequence).

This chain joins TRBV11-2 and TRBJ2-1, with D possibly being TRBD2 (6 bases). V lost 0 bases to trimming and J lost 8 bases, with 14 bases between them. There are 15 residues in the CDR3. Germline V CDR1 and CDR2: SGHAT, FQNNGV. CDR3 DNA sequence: TGTGCCAGCAGCTTAGATCTACTAGCTGGCGATGAGCAGTTCTTC. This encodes CASSLDLLAGDEQFF.

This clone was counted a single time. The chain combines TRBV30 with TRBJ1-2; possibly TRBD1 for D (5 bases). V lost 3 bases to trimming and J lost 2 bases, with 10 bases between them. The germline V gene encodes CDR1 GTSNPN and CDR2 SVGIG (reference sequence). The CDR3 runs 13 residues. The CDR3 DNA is TGTGCCTGGAGGGCGACAGAGAACTATGGCTACACCTTC. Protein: CAWRATENYGYTF.

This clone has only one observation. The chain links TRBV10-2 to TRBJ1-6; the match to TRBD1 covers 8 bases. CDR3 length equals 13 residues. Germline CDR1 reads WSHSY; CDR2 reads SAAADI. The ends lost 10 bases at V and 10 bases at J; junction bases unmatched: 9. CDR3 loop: CATQTGDGSPLHF. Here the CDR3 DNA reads TGCGCCACTCAGACAGGGGACGGGTCACCCCTCCACTTT.

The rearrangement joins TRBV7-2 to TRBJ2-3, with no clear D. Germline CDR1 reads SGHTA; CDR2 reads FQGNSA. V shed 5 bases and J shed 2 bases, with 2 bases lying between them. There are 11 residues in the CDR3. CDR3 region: CASSPTDTQYF. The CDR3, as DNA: TGTGCCAGCAGCCCCACAGATACGCAGTATTTT.

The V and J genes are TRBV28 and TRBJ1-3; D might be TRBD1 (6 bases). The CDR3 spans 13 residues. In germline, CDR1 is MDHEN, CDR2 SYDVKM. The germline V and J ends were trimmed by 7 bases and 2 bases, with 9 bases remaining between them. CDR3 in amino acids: CASTTGPGNTIYF. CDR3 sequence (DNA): TGTGCCAGCACTACAGGGCCTGGAAACACCATATATTTT.

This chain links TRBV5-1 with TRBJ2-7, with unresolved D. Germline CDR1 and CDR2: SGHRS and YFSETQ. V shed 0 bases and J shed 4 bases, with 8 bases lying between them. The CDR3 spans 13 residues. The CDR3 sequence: CASSLAPWYEQYF. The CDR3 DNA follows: TGCGCCAGCAGCTTGGCCCCGTGGTACGAGCAGTACTTC.

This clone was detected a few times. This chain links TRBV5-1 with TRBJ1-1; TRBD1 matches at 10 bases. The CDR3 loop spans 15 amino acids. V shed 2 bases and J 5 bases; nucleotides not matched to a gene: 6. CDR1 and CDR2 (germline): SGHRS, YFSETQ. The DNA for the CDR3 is TGCGCCAGCAGCTTATCGGGACAGGGGAGGACTGAAGCTTTCTTT. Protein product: CASSLSGQGRTEAFF.

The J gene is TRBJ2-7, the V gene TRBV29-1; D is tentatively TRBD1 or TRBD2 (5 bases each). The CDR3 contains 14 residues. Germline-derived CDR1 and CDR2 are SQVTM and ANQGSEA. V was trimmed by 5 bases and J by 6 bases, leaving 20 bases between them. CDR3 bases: TGCAGCGTTCGTAAGAGGGCAGGGCGACCCGAGCAGTACTTC. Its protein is CSVRKRAGRPEQYF.

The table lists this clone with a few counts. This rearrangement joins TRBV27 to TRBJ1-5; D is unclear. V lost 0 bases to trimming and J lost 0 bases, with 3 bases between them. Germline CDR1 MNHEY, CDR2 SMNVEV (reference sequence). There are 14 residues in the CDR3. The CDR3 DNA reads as TGTGCCAGCAGTTTATCGAATAGCAATCAGCCCCAGCATTTT. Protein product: CASSLSNSNQPQHF.

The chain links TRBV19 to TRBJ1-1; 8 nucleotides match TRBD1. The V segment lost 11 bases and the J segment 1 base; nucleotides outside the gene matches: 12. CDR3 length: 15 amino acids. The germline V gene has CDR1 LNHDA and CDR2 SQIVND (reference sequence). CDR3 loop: CACREAGTGNTEAFF. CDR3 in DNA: TGTGCCTGCCGCGAAGCCGGGACAGGGAACACTGAAGCTTTCTTT.

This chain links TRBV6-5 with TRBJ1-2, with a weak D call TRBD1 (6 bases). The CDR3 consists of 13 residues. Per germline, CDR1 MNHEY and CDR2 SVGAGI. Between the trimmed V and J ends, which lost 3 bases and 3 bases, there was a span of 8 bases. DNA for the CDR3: TGTGCCAGCAGTTATGGGGGCTACTATGGCTACACCTTC. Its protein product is CASSYGGYYGYTF.

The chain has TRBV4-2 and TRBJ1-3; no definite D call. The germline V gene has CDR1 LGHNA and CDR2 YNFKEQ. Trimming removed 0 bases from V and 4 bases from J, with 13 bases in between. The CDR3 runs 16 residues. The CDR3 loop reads CASSQDPAPVGNTIYF. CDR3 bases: TGTGCCAGCAGCCAAGATCCCGCACCGGTAGGAAACACCATATATTTT.

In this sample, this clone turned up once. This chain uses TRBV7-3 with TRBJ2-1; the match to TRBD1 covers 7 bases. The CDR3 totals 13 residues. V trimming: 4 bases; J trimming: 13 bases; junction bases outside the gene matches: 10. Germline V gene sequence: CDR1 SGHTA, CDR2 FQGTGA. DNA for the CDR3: TGTGCCAGCAGCTCACTAACCGGGACAGATCAGTTCTTC. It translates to CASSSLTGTDQFF.